Listed below are T cell receptor beta chains from one sample, sequenced in a study of a mutant IDH1 vaccine in newly diagnosed glioma. This table comes from immunoSEQ multiplex PCR, and its TCRdb copy is limited to in-frame clones, with some not included. The data show about 51,000 clones, about 77% seen once. What these receptors recognize is not known. This sample comprised PBMCs, obtained from a glioma patient whose treatment included an IDH1 peptide vaccine. The source is a man in his forties or fifties with glioma. CDR3s include the opening cysteine and the closing phenylalanine or tryptophan. The order of the fields is clone size, J gene, V gene, D gene, CDR3 protein, CDR3 DNA. The D gene is left open where the match is weak. Clone size is given for some rows only: seen once, a few or many times, or a class if the clone is expanded.

>-|TRBJ2-3|TRBV30|-
CAWIGGGGTDTQYF
TGTGCCTGGATAGGCGGCGGAGGCACAGATACGCAGTATTTT
>-|TRBJ1-4|TRBV4-1|-
CASSLRDTLIATNEKLFF
TGCGCCAGCAGCCTCCGGGACACCCTGATTGCAACTAATGAAAAACTGTTTTTT
>medium-sized|TRBJ1-2|TRBV5-6|-
CASSDERGGGYTF
TGTGCCAGCAGCGATGAGAGGGGAGGAGGCTACACCTTC
>-|TRBJ1-2|TRBV28|-
CASSYPPGYTF
TGTGCCAGCTCTTACCCCCCAGGGTACACCTTC
>-|TRBJ2-5|TRBV4-2|-
CASSQEGGETQYF
TGTGCCAGCAGCCAAGAAGGGGGAGAGACCCAGTACTTC
>few|TRBJ1-1|TRBV19|-
CASSITGWGNTEAFF
TGTGCCAGTAGTATAACAGGGTGGGGTAACACTGAAGCTTTCTTT
>once|TRBJ1-3|TRBV10-3|-
CAISESTVSGNTIYF
TGTGCCATCAGTGAGTCTACAGTCTCTGGAAACACCATATATTTT
>-|TRBJ2-5|TRBV5-1|TRBD2
CASKLAGEGETQYF
TGCGCCAGCAAACTAGCGGGAGAAGGAGAGACCCAGTACTTC
>-|TRBJ1-4|TRBV5-8|-
CASSSGRIGDEKLFF
TGTGCCAGCAGCTCTGGGAGGATAGGGGATGAAAAACTGTTTTTT
>-|TRBJ1-6|TRBV5-5|-
CASSLDHASDSPLHF
TGTGCCAGCAGCTTGGACCACGCTTCCGATTCACCCCTCCACTTT
>-|TRBJ2-5|TRBV7-2|-
CASSWTLEMAQYF
TGTGCCAGCAGCTGGACTTTAGAGATGGCCCAGTACTTC
>-|TRBJ1-1|TRBV5-4|TRBD1
CASSQGQINTEAFF
TGTGCCAGCAGCCAGGGACAGATCAACACTGAAGCTTTCTTT
>once|TRBJ1-2|TRBV5-5|TRBD1
CASSLQGANGYTF
TGTGCCAGCAGCCTACAGGGGGCAAATGGCTACACCTTC
>-|TRBJ2-5|TRBV5-6|-
CASSLGQFKETQYF
TGTGCCAGCAGCTTGGGACAATTTAAAGAGACCCAGTACTTC
>-|TRBJ2-3|TRBV5-4|-
CASSAGTDTQYF
TGTGCCAGCAGCGCAGGCACAGATACGCAGTATTTT
>-|TRBJ2-5|TRBV6-1|-
CASSEAMDGTQYF
TGTGCCAGCAGTGAAGCTATGGATGGGACCCAGTACTTC
>-|TRBJ2-7|TRBV28|-
CASSLKVGRDEQYF
TGTGCCAGCAGTTTAAAAGTCGGAAGGGACGAGCAGTACTTC
>-|TRBJ1-3|TRBV5-1|-
CASSLDWSSGNTIYF
TGCGCCAGCAGCTTGGACTGGAGCTCTGGAAACACCATATATTTT
>medium-sized|TRBJ1-3|TRBV14|-
CASSFQGSGNTIYF
TGTGCCAGCAGCTTCCAGGGATCTGGAAACACCATATATTTT
>-|TRBJ2-6|TRBV7-2|-
CASSVTGANVLTF
TGTGCCAGCAGCGTTACTGGGGCCAACGTCCTGACTTTC
>-|TRBJ2-1|TRBV19|TRBD2
CASGTSGGRNEQFF
TGTGCCAGTGGGACTAGCGGGGGCCGCAATGAGCAGTTCTTC
>-|TRBJ2-5|TRBV4-3|TRBD1
CASSPNRGETQYF
TGCGCCAGCAGCCCGAACAGGGGAGAGACCCAGTACTTC
>-|TRBJ2-5|TRBV10-3|-
CATQGSPQETQYF
TGTGCCACACAGGGCTCTCCCCAAGAGACCCAGTACTTC
>-|TRBJ1-2|TRBV19|-
CASSKDHYGYTF
TGTGCCAGTAGTAAAGACCACTATGGCTACACCTTC
>-|TRBJ1-1|TRBV28|TRBD1
CASSRTGGPIMNTEAFF
TGTGCCAGCAGTAGAACAGGGGGCCCTATTATGAACACTGAAGCTTTCTTT
>-|TRBJ1-6|TRBV27|TRBD1
CASSLRQGNSPLHF
TGTGCCAGCAGTTTACGACAGGGTAATTCACCCCTCCACTTT
>-|TRBJ1-5|TRBV2|-
CASSKENSNQPQHF
TGTGCCAGCAGTAAGGAAAATAGCAATCAGCCCCAGCATTTT
>-|TRBJ2-5|TRBV9|-
CASSRWLDPKETQYF
TGTGCCAGCAGCCGATGGCTAGACCCTAAAGAGACCCAGTACTTC
>-|TRBJ2-7|TRBV30|TRBD1
CAWSGGGPMLQYF
TGTGCCTGGTCAGGGGGCGGCCCCATGTTGCAGTACTTC
>-|TRBJ1-1|TRBV6-6|-
CASSYSGRSTEAFF
TGTGCCAGCAGTTACTCTGGTAGGAGCACTGAAGCTTTCTTT
>-|TRBJ2-1|TRBV7-3|-
CASSYQGGGNEQFF
TGTGCCAGCAGCTATCAAGGTGGAGGGAATGAGCAGTTCTTC
>-|TRBJ2-7|TRBV27|-
CASSSSLAEQYF
TGTGCCAGCAGTTCCTCCTTAGCCGAGCAGTACTTC
>-|TRBJ2-2|TRBV29-1|-
CSARDRRTGELFF
TGCAGCGCACGGGACCGAAGAACCGGGGAGCTGTTTTTT
>-|TRBJ2-7|TRBV5-4|-
CASRTGQPPYEQYF
TGTGCCAGCAGGACAGGTCAACCCCCCTACGAGCAGTACTTC
>-|TRBJ1-5|TRBV27|-
CASSLSIDSNQPQHF
TGTGCCAGCAGTTTATCGATTGACAGCAATCAGCCCCAGCATTTT
>few|TRBJ1-5|TRBV30|-
CAWSGGLSNQPQHF
TGTGCCTGGAGTGGGGGGTTGAGCAATCAGCCCCAGCATTTT
>-|TRBJ2-7|TRBV28|TRBD1
CASTTGDEQYF
TGTGCCAGCACCACAGGGGACGAGCAGTACTTC
>-|TRBJ1-2|TRBV14|-
CASSQAGGYTF
TGTGCCAGCAGCCAAGCAGGAGGCTACACCTTC
>-|TRBJ2-3|TRBV5-1|-
CASSFSRWGAGTDTQYF
TGCGCCAGCAGCTTCAGCAGGTGGGGGGCTGGCACAGATACGCAGTATTTT
>-|TRBJ1-5|TRBV5-1|-
CASSLGGSNQPQHF
TGCGCCAGCAGCTTGGGGGGAAGCAATCAGCCCCAGCATTTT
>-|TRBJ1-1|TRBV4-1|-
CASSQVPNTEAFF
TGCGCCAGCAGCCAAGTTCCGAACACTGAAGCTTTCTTT
>few|TRBJ2-1|TRBV11-3|-
CASSLHFGRDEQFF
TGTGCCAGCAGCTTACACTTCGGCAGGGATGAGCAGTTCTTC
>-|TRBJ2-3|TRBV5-1|TRBD1
CASSRDRGGDTQYF
TGCGCCAGCAGCCGGGACAGGGGGGGAGATACGCAGTATTTT
>-|TRBJ2-5|TRBV11-2|-
CASSLDPRGDQYF
TGTGCCAGCAGCTTAGATCCCAGGGGAGACCAGTACTTC
>-|TRBJ1-4|TRBV5-4|-
CASSWGSEKLFF
TGTGCCAGCAGCTGGGGGTCCGAAAAACTGTTTTTT